This TCR beta chain originates from a study of blood T cell repertoires in COVID-19. As for the study in general: Whether acute or convalescent, the COVID-19 samples came from the United States, Italy and Spain. Nucleic acid was either cDNA or gDNA, and it came from T cells, B-cell-depleted T cells, or PBMCs.

Per the original data handling: Amplification of reference gene primers provided the estimated nucleated cell counts. Libraries were prepared by immunoSEQ multiplex PCR; TCRdb keeps only in-frame clonotypes and omits some of them. V and J calls and clone size are given by that table; D and trimming were obtained from the DNA. This table has a few hundred thousand clones, roughly 80% appearing once. In germline, CDR1 is LGHDT, CDR2 YNNKEL (reference sequence). This CDR3 spans 14 amino acids. Trimming left V 1 base short and J 0 bases short, with 7 bases between. The sequence came from a woman older than 75 with acute or convalescent COVID-19. This chain uses TRBV3-1 (or the pseudogene TRBV3-2) with TRBJ2-7; maybe TRBD1 (6 bases). Sequenced input: peripheral blood. The CDR3 sequence is CASSQGGGSYEQYF. CDR3 nucleotides: TGTGCCAGCAGCCAAGGAGGGGGCTCCTACGAGCAGTACTTC.